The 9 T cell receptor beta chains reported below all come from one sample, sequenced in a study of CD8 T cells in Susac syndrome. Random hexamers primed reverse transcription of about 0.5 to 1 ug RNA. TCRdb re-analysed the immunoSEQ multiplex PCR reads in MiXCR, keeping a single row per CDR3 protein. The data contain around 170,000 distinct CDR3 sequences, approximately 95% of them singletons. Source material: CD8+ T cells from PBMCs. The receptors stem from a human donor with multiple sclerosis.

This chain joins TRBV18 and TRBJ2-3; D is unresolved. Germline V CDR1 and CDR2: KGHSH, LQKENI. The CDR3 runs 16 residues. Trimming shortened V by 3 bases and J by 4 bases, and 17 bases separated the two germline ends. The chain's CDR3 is CASSPAWDLGSDTQYF. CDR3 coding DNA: TGTGCCAGCTCACCGGCTTGGGATCTTGGGTCAGATACGCAGTATTTT.

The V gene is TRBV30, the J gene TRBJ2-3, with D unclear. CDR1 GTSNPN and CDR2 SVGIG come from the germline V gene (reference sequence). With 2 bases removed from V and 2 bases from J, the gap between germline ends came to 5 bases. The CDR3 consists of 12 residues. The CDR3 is CAWSHITDTQYF. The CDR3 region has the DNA TGTGCCTGGAGTCATATCACAGATACGCAGTATTTT.

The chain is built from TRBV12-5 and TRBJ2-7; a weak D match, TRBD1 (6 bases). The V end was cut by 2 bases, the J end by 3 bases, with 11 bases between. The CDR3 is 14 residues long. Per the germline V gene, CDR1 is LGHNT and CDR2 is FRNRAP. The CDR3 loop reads CASGLTTGYYEQYF. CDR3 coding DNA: TGTGCTAGTGGTTTGACGACAGGCTACTACGAGCAGTACTTC.

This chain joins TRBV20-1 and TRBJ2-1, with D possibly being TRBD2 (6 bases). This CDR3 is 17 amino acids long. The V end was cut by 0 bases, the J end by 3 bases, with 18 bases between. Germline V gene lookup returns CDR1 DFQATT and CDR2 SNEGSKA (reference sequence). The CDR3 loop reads CSAREPISGWDYNEQFF. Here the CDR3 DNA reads TGCAGTGCTAGAGAACCGATCAGCGGGTGGGACTACAATGAGCAGTTCTTC.

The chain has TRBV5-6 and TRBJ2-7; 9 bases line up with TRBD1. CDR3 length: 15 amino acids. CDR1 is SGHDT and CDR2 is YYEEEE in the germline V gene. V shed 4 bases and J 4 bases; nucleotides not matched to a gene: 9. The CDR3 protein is CASSPTTGGLYEQYF. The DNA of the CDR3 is TGTGCCAGCAGCCCTACGACAGGGGGGTTGTACGAGCAGTACTTC.

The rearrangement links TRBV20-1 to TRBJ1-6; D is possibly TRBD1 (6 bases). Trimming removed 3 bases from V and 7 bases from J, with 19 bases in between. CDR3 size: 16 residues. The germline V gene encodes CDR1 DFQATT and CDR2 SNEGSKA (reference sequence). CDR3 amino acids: CSARDPQGTKNSPLHF. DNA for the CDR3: TGCAGTGCTAGGGACCCACAGGGAACCAAGAATTCACCCCTCCACTTT.

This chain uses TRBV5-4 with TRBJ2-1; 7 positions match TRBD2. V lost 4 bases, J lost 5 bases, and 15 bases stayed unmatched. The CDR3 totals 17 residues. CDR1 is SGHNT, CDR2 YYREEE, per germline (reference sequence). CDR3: CASSLDYGTTINNEQFF. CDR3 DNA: TGTGCCAGCAGCCTTGACTACGGGACTACCATAAACAATGAGCAGTTCTTC.

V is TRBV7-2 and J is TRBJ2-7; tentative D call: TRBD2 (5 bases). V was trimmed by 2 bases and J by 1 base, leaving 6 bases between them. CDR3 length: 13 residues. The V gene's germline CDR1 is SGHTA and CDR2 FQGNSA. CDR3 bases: TGTGCCAGCAGCTTAAGACTATCCTACGAGCAGTACTTC. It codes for CASSLRLSYEQYF.

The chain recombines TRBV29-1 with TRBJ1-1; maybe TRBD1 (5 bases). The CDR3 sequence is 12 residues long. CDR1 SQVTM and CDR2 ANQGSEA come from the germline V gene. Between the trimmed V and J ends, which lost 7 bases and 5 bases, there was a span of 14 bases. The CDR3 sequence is CSGGREKTEAFF. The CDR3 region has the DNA TGCAGCGGAGGCAGGGAGAAGACTGAAGCTTTCTTT.